The rows below give T cell receptor beta chains drawn from one sample of a study of blood T cell repertoires in COVID-19. Libraries were prepared by immunoSEQ multiplex PCR; TCRdb keeps only in-frame clonotypes and omits some of them. The data hold around 210,000 clones, with roughly 90% observed a single time. Input material: peripheral blood. The receptors shown here come from a woman in her 70s with acute or convalescent COVID-19. The CDR3 runs from the conserved cysteine through the conserved F or W. A D gene is named only where the DNA matches it firmly. Expanded clones are given a class, and other clones once, few, many or no size at all.

d_call clone_size j_call v_call cdr3_nt cdr3_aa
. . TRBJ2-7 TRBV9 TGTGCCAGCAGCCCTTCCAGGGTTGTCTACGAGCAGTACTTC CASSPSRVVYEQYF
TRBD2 . TRBJ2-2 TRBV9 TGTGCCAGCAGCTTCCGGACTAGCGGGAGTACGGGGGAGCTGTTTTTT CASSFRTSGSTGELFF
TRBD1 . TRBJ1-1 TRBV10-3 TGTGCCATCAGTGAGTCAAGGTCAGGGGGGTGGAACACTGAAGCTTTCTTT CAISESRSGGWNTEAFF
TRBD2 . TRBJ2-1 TRBV5-4 TGTGCCAGCACCAAGGGGCTAGCGGACTACAATGAGCAGTTCTTC CASTKGLADYNEQFF
. . TRBJ2-7 TRBV7-9 TGTGCCAGCACCAACAGGGACGAGCAGTACTTC CASTNRDEQYF
TRBD1 . TRBJ2-7 TRBV28 TGTGCCAGCAGTTTATTTGGGACAGGGGGATTCTCCTACGAGCAGTACTTC CASSLFGTGGFSYEQYF
. . TRBJ1-1 TRBV27 TGTGCCAGCAGTCCGAGACAGGTCACTGAAGCTTTCTTT CASSPRQVTEAFF
TRBD1 . TRBJ1-1 TRBV28 TGTGCCAGCAGTCGCGGACAGGCCTATGCTGAAGCTTTCTTT CASSRGQAYAEAFF
TRBD2 . TRBJ2-3 TRBV2 TGTGCCAGCAGTGCACGAACTAGCGGGGGCCCAGATACGCAGTATTTT CASSARTSGGPDTQYF
TRBD2 few TRBJ2-1 TRBV28 TGTGCCAGCAGGGAAGCGGGAGGGAGTATCAATGAGCAGTTCTTC CASREAGGSINEQFF
. . TRBJ1-1 TRBV29-1 TGCAGCGCCAGGCGGGGGGAAAGCACTGAAGCTTTCTTT CSARRGESTEAFF
. . TRBJ1-2 TRBV7-2 TGTGCCAGCAGCTTTAGCTTCTACGGCTACACCTTC CASSFSFYGYTF
. . TRBJ1-1 TRBV11-2 TGTGCCAGCAGCTTAGTGCGGGGGACTGAAGCTTTCTTT CASSLVRGTEAFF
TRBD1 . TRBJ1-4 TRBV2 TGTGCCAGCAGTGTTTTACAGGGGGATGAAAAACTGTTTTTT CASSVLQGDEKLFF
. once TRBJ1-5 TRBV6-5 TGTGCCAGCAGTCGAGGGATCTACCAGCCCCAGCATTTT CASSRGIYQPQHF
. . TRBJ2-3 TRBV5-1 TGCGCCAGCAGCTTGGTTCTCACAGATACGCAGTATTTT CASSLVLTDTQYF
TRBD2 . TRBJ2-7 TRBV19 TGTGCCAGTAGGGGAGGGGCACCACAACTTGGCGAGCAGTACTTC CASRGGAPQLGEQYF
. few TRBJ2-5 TRBV5-4 TGTGCCAGCAGCTTTAACACCCAAGAGACCCAGTACTTC CASSFNTQETQYF
. . TRBJ2-1 TRBV12-3/TRBV12-4 TGTGCCAGCACCCCGGGGTTCGAGGATGAGCAGTTCTTC CASTPGFEDEQFF
. . TRBJ1-1 TRBV29-1 TGCAGCGCGAGTACAGGGATGGGCAACACTGAAGCTTTCTTT CSASTGMGNTEAFF
. . TRBJ1-5 TRBV24-1 TGTGCCACCAGTGGGACACCTAGCAATCAGCCCCAGCATTTT CATSGTPSNQPQHF
. . TRBJ2-6 TRBV18 TGTGCCAGCTCACCTTATGGACAGTTTACTGGGGCCAACGTCCTGACTTTC CASSPYGQFTGANVLTF
. . TRBJ1-3 TRBV28 TGTGCCAGCAGTTTCGGGGGCTCTGGAAACACCATATATTTT CASSFGGSGNTIYF
. . TRBJ2-3 TRBV19 TGTGCCAGTAGTATGGGGAATACAGGGATAAAGAGCACAGATACGCAGTATTTT CASSMGNTGIKSTDTQYF
TRBD2 . TRBJ2-2 TRBV24-1 TGTGCCACCAGTGAGACTAGCGGGACGTCCGGGGAGCTGTTTTTT CATSETSGTSGELFF
. . TRBJ2-3 TRBV5-1 TGCGCCAGCAGCTTGTTGCGTAAGAGCACAGATACGCAGTATTTT CASSLLRKSTDTQYF
. few TRBJ2-7 TRBV6-2/TRBV6-3 TGTGCCAGCAGTCCGAGATACGAGCAGTACTTC CASSPRYEQYF
TRBD1 . TRBJ1-4 TRBV6-5 TGTGCCAGCAGTTACTCAGCCGGACAGGTTGAAAAACTGTTTTTT CASSYSAGQVEKLFF
TRBD1 . TRBJ2-6 TRBV5-1 TGCGCCAGCAGCTCCGGACAGGGAGGGGCCAACGTCCTGACTTTC CASSSGQGGANVLTF
TRBD2 . TRBJ2-1 TRBV11-2 TGTGCCAGCAGCGAGGGACTAGCAAATGAGCAGTTCTTC CASSEGLANEQFF
. . TRBJ2-2 TRBV12-3/TRBV12-4 TGTGCCAGCAGAAACAGGGTAACCGGGGAGCTGTTTTTT CASRNRVTGELFF
. few TRBJ1-6 TRBV5-5 TGTGCCAGCAGCTGGCTGGGACAAATGAATTCACCCCTCCACTTT CASSWLGQMNSPLHF
TRBD1 once TRBJ1-1 TRBV6-5 TGTGCCAGCAGCCTGACAGGGGCTTCCACTGAAGCTTTCTTT CASSLTGASTEAFF
. . TRBJ1-1 TRBV7-9 TGTGCCAGCGGAGTTTGGAACACTGAAGCTTTCTTT CASGVWNTEAFF
. . TRBJ1-2 TRBV12-3/TRBV12-4 TGTGCCAGTGCCGGGGGGTCCTATGGCTACACCTTC CASAGGSYGYTF
TRBD1 . TRBJ1-5 TRBV9 TGTGCCAGCAGTCCTCCCAGGGACAGGGTTAAAAATCAGCCCCAGCATTTT CASSPPRDRVKNQPQHF
. . TRBJ1-2 TRBV6-1 TGTGCCAGCAGTGAAGTCGGAGCAGGGAGGTTCTATGGCTACACCTTC CASSEVGAGRFYGYTF
. . TRBJ1-4 TRBV11-3 TGTGCCAGCAGTGCTGGGGGGGCATTGCGAGAAAAACTGTTTTTT CASSAGGALREKLFF
TRBD2 . TRBJ2-5 TRBV5-6 TGTGCCAGCAGCTTGGCCGGGAGGGCCCAAGAGACCCAGTACTTC CASSLAGRAQETQYF
. . TRBJ1-5 TRBV18 TGTGCCAGCTCTCTAAGACAGGAACAGCCCCAGCATTTT CASSLRQEQPQHF
TRBD1 . TRBJ1-1 TRBV4-1 TGCGCCAGCAATTTGAAGGGACAGACCATGAACACTGAAGCTTTCTTT CASNLKGQTMNTEAFF
. . TRBJ1-6 TRBV6-5 TGTGCCAGCAGCCCCCCCCGCGGAAATAATTCACCCCTCCACTTT CASSPPRGNNSPLHF
TRBD2 . TRBJ2-3 TRBV15 TGTGCCACCAGCAGAGATACTAGCGGAACCACAGATACGCAGTATTTT CATSRDTSGTTDTQYF
. . TRBJ2-3 TRBV7-8 TGTGCCAGCAGCTTACGCCGCAGTTTCACAGATACGCAGTATTTT CASSLRRSFTDTQYF
TRBD1 . TRBJ1-6 TRBV29-1 TGCAGCGTGGGGGACAGGGGTTCACCCCTCCACTTT CSVGDRGSPLHF
. . TRBJ1-1 TRBV29-1 TGCAGCGCACTGCGAGACACTGAAGCTTTCTTT CSALRDTEAFF
. once TRBJ2-7 TRBV6-1 TGTGCCAGCAGTGAAACATCCTACGAGCAGTACTTC CASSETSYEQYF
TRBD2 . TRBJ2-7 TRBV3-1/TRBV3-2 TGTGCCAGCCAACCGAGGACTAGCGGGTCATACGAGCAGTACTTC CASQPRTSGSYEQYF
TRBD1 . TRBJ2-7 TRBV5-6 TGTGCCAGCGGGACAGGTGGTTTAGTCGAGCAGTACTTC CASGTGGLVEQYF